The TCR beta chain described here comes from a study of blood T cell repertoires in COVID-19. Study in general: Sites in the United States, Italy and Spain provided acute and convalescent COVID-19 samples. Nucleic acid was either cDNA or gDNA, and it came from T cells, B-cell-depleted T cells, or PBMCs.

Per the authors' pipeline: Reference gene primers were amplified, and this amplification served to estimate nucleated cell counts. Data came from immunoSEQ multiplex PCR; TCRdb stores just in-frame clones and leaves some out. The V and J calls and the clone size are those of that table, but D and trimming were determined from the DNA. The sample shows under 200,000 clones, about 80% of them seen only once. The CDR3 has 17 residues. CDR1 MNHEY and CDR2 SVGEGT come from the germline V gene. With 5 bases clipped from V and 1 base from J, the junction kept 11 bases outside the gene matches. The sample consisted of peripheral blood. The chain is built from TRBV6-2 or TRBV6-3 and TRBJ2-3; TRBD2 matches at 8 bases. The sequence was obtained from a woman in her sixties with COVID-19, enrolled during active disease. CDR3 loop: CASSSGISGRGTDTQYF. CDR3 nucleotides: TGTGCCAGCAGTAGTGGCATCAGCGGGAGAGGCACAGATACGCAGTATTTT.